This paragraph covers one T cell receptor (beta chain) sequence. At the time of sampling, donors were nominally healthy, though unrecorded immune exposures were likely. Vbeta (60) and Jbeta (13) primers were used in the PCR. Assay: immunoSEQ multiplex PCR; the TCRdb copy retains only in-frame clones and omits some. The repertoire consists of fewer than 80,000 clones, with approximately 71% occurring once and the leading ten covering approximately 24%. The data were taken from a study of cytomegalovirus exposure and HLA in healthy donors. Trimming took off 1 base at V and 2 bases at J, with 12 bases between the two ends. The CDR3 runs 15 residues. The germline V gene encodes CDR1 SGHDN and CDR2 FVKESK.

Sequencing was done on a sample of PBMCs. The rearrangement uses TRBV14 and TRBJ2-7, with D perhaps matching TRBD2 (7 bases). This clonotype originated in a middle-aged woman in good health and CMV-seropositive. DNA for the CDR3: TGTGCCAGCAGCCAAGTTGCGGGGGCGGCCTACGAGCAGTACTTC. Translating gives CASSQVAGAAYEQYF.